The entry that follows covers one T cell receptor (beta chain) sequence. The data stem from a study of cytomegalovirus exposure and HLA in healthy donors. Amplification used 60 Vbeta primers and 13 Jbeta primers. The method was immunoSEQ multiplex PCR; TCRdb's version includes in-frame clones alone and lacks a portion of them. The sample lists 55,000 to 80,000 clones; over 75% were seen once. The CDR3 has 17 amino acids. Germline CDR1 and CDR2: SNHLY and FYNNEI. The junction had 11 bases not matched to a gene; V was cut back by 1 base and J by 6 bases. The origin of this receptor is a man aged 35-49 years in good health and CMV-seronegative. This chain joins TRBV2 and TRBJ2-3; 9 bases align to TRBD2. The sequencing sample was made of PBMCs. The CDR3 bases are TGTGCCAGCAGTGAAGAGGTCTTAGCGGGAGAAGTGGATACGCAGTATTTT. It encodes CASSEEVLAGEVDTQYF.